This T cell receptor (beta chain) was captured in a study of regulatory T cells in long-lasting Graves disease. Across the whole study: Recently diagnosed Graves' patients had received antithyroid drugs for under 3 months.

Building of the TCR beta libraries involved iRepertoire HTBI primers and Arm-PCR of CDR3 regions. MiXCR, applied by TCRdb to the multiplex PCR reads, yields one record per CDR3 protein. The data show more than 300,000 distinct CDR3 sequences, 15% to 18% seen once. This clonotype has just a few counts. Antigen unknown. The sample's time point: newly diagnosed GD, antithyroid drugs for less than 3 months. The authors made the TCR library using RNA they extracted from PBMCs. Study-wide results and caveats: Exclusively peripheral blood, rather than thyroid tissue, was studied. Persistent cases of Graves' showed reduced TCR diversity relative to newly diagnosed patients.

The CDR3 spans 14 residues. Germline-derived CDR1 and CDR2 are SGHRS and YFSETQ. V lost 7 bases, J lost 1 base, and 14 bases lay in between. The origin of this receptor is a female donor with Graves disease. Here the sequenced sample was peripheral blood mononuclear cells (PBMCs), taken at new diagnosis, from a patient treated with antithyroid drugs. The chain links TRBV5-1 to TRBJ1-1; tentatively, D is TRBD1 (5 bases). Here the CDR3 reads CASGRGDENTEAFF. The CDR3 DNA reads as TGCGCCAGCGGACGGGGGGATGAGAACACTGAAGCTTTCTTT.